A selection of T cell receptor beta chains follows, all from one sample in a study of beta chain features in type 1 diabetes. TCRdb's copy holds only in-frame clones and misses some; the assay was immunoSEQ multiplex PCR. The sample includes 200,000 to 250,000 clones, 15% to 20% seen only once; the top ten take 0.08% to 0.095%. Sequencing input: naive CD4+ T cells from blood. These receptors were obtained from a man in his thirties or forties with type 1 diabetes. The CDR3 runs from the conserved cysteine through the conserved F or W. A D gene is named only where the DNA matches it firmly. Not all rows give a size; the values are once, few, many and, for expanded clones, a class.

>-|13|TRBJ2-1|TRBD1|TRBV10-2
TGCGCCAGTTCCGGGACAGGGTACAATGAGCAGTTCTTC
CASSGTGYNEQFF
>few|13|TRBJ2-3|-|TRBV5-1
TGCGCCAGCAGCCAGGACAGCACAGATACGCAGTATTTT
CASSQDSTDTQYF
>-|12|TRBJ2-3|TRBD1|TRBV2
TGTGCCAGCAGCCCTCAGGGGGAAGGGCAGTATTTT
CASSPQGEGQYF
>-|12|TRBJ1-2|-|TRBV25-1
TGTGCCAGTAGACAGGACAGCTATGGCTACACCTTC
CASRQDSYGYTF
>-|16|TRBJ2-7|-|TRBV7-6
TGTGCCAGCAGCCCCCAATCCGGGACAAGTACCTACGAGCAGTACTTC
CASSPQSGTSTYEQYF
>few|10|TRBJ2-5|-|TRBV20-1
TGCAGTGGTGTTGAAGAGACCCAGTACTTC
CSGVEETQYF
>-|14|TRBJ2-7|-|TRBV15
TGTGCCACCAGCACGAAGGACGGTCGTTACGAGCAGTACTTC
CATSTKDGRYEQYF
>few|13|TRBJ2-7|-|TRBV25-1
TGTGCCAGCAGTGGGGTCAACTTGGGTGAGCAGTACTTC
CASSGVNLGEQYF
>-|14|TRBJ1-1|-|TRBV7-2
TGTGCCAGCAGCCCGGGGACGGTGAACACTGAAGCTTTCTTT
CASSPGTVNTEAFF
>-|15|TRBJ2-1|TRBD1|TRBV15
TGTGCCACCAGTCTAAACCGACAGGGGAGTTTACTTCAGTTCTTC
CATSLNRQGSLLQFF
>-|13|TRBJ2-3|TRBD1|TRBV27
TGTGCCAGCAGTTCACAGGGGGCAGATACGCAGTATTTT
CASSSQGADTQYF
>few|13|TRBJ2-5|-|TRBV18
TGTGCCAGCTCACCTTCCGGGCAAGAGACCCAGTACTTC
CASSPSGQETQYF
>-|16|TRBJ2-5|TRBD2|TRBV7-8
TGTGCCAGCAGCCCAGAGGGACTAGCGGATCAAGAGACCCAGTACTTC
CASSPEGLADQETQYF